The 20 T cell receptor beta chains below were found in one sample sequenced in a study of T cell changes during pregnancy in multiple sclerosis (dated by TCRdb to between 2018 and 2020). The method behind the library was the immunoSEQ multiplex PCR assay. The immuneACCESS repertoire file appears here via TCRdb, limited to in-frame rearrangements. These files lack a portion of the clones; in checked studies, under half of the deficit traces to unresolved V genes, and the cause of the others is not known. Across this sample there are approximately 61,000 clones, with around nine tenths seen only once. Roughly 3.3% of the sample is held by the ten biggest clonotypes. Specimen: peripheral blood, collected in the first trimester of pregnancy. These receptors originate from a female donor in good health, enrolled as a control in a pregnancy study.

V usage is TRBV7-2 and J usage is TRBJ1-5, with a possible D match to TRBD1 (6 bases). The CDR3 consists of 14 residues. Germline V CDR1 and CDR2: SGHTA, FQGNSA. Trimming removed 1 base from V and 7 bases from J, with 11 bases in between. The CDR3: CASSLEPGVQPQHF. CDR3 in DNA: TGTGCCAGCAGCTTAGAACCAGGGGTGCAGCCCCAGCATTTT. The full variable domain, its missing parts supplied by reference TRBV7-2 and TRBJ1-5, is GAGVSQSPSNKVTEKGKDVELRCDPISGHTALYWYRQSLGQGLEFLIYFQGNSAPDKSGLPSDRFSAERTGGSVSTLTIQRTQQEDSAVYLCASSLEPGVQPQHFGDGTRLSIL.

This clone was found a few times. The gene calls are TRBV5-1 and TRBJ1-6, with D maybe TRBD1 (6 bases). The germline CDR1 and CDR2 sequences are SGHRS and YFSETQ. The CDR3 is 14 amino acids. Between the trimmed V and J ends, which lost 3 bases and 7 bases, there was a span of 11 bases. The CDR3, as DNA: TGCGCCAGCAGCTCCACAGGGCCCAATTCACCCCTCCACTTT. It specifies CASSSTGPNSPLHF.

This chain joins TRBV4-3 and TRBJ1-1; no firm D call. This CDR3 spans 15 amino acids. Germline-derived CDR1 and CDR2 are LGHNA and YSLEER. V dropped 0 bases and J dropped 3 bases, with 11 bases sitting between them. In nucleotides, the CDR3 is TGCGCCAGCAGCCAAGAGGGCCGAAGGTACACTGAAGCTTTCTTT. Protein sequence: CASSQEGRRYTEAFF.

The genes are TRBV28 and TRBJ2-1; no clear D gene. V was trimmed by 3 bases and J by 9 bases, leaving 6 bases between them. Germline CDR1 and CDR2: MDHEN and SYDVKM. CDR3 length: 11 amino acids. The CDR3 region is CASSLRFEQFF. The CDR3 DNA follows: TGTGCCAGCAGTTTGAGGTTTGAGCAGTTCTTC.

The chain links TRBV18 to TRBJ1-2; D is possibly TRBD1 (6 bases). Trimming stripped 3 bases from V and 4 bases from J, with 15 bases between. The V gene's germline CDR1 is KGHSH and CDR2 LQKENI. This CDR3 spans 15 amino acids. This CDR3 reads CASSPGAQGSYGYTF. The CDR3 DNA is TGTGCCAGCTCACCCGGTGCACAGGGATCCTATGGCTACACCTTC.

The rearrangement joins TRBV7-2 to TRBJ2-7; D might be TRBD2 (6 bases). The CDR3 runs to 16 residues. The germline V gene encodes CDR1 SGHTA and CDR2 FQGNSA. V was shortened by 0 bases and J by 0 bases, with 12 bases between the two germline ends. CDR3 nucleotides: TGTGCCAGCAGCTTAGCGGGAGGCTCCTTCTCCTACGAGCAGTACTTC. It translates to CASSLAGGSFSYEQYF. Full variable domain (outside the CDR3, taken from reference TRBV7-2 and TRBJ2-7): GAGVSQSPSNKVTEKGKDVELRCDPISGHTALYWYRQSLGQGLEFLIYFQGNSAPDKSGLPSDRFSAERTGGSVSTLTIQRTQQEDSAVYLCASSLAGGSFSYEQYFGPGTRLTVT.

The CDR3 spells CASSRDSPPETQYF. CDR3 nucleotides: TGTGCCAGCAGCCGGGACAGTCCCCCAGAGACCCAGTACTTC. This rearrangement joins TRBV2 to TRBJ2-5; TRBD1 agrees at 7 bases. Looked up from germline, CDR1 is SNHLY and CDR2 is FYNNEI. Trimming at V came to 6 bases and at J to 4 bases, leaving 8 bases not matched to a gene. The CDR3 is made up of 14 amino acids. The variable domain in full, with the rest retrieved from reference TRBV2 and TRBJ2-5, is EPEVTQTPSHQVTQMGQEVILRCVPISNHLYFYWYRQILGQKVEFLVSFYNNEISEKSEIFDDQFSVERPDGSNFTLKIRSTKLEDSAMYFCASSRDSPPETQYFGPGTRLLVL.

CDR3 residues: CATARDRSYNEQFF. The CDR3 coding sequence is TGTGCCACCGCTCGGGACAGATCCTACAATGAGCAGTTCTTC. The genes are TRBV2 and TRBJ2-1; 7 bases match TRBD1. The CDR3 length is 14 residues. In germline, CDR1 is SNHLY, CDR2 FYNNEI. Trimming at V came to 10 bases and at J to 1 base, leaving 7 bases not matched to a gene.

This chain joins TRBV6-6 and TRBJ1-3; weak D call: TRBD1 (6 bases). CDR1 is MNHNY and CDR2 is SVGAGI in the germline V gene (reference sequence). CDR3 size: 14 residues. V shed 6 bases and J shed 3 bases, with 12 bases lying between them. The DNA for the CDR3 is TGTGCCAGCAGCCCCAGGACAGTTGGAAACACCATATATTTT. Translating gives CASSPRTVGNTIYF.

The J gene is TRBJ2-7, the V gene TRBV28, with TRBD2 as a possible D gene (6 bases). Trimming stripped 7 bases from V and 1 base from J, with 14 bases between. The CDR3 consists of 14 residues. Germline CDR1 reads MDHEN; CDR2 reads SYDVKM. The CDR3 spells CASNLAGLSYEQYF. Written as DNA, the CDR3 is TGTGCCAGCAACCTCGCGGGGTTATCCTACGAGCAGTACTTC.

V is TRBV5-6 and J is TRBJ2-2; TRBD1 aligns across 8 bases. In germline, CDR1 is SGHDT, CDR2 YYEEEE. J gave up 2 bases and V 0 bases, and 12 bases lay outside the gene matches. The CDR3 has 19 residues. In DNA form, the CDR3 reads TGTGCCAGCAGCTTGGCGGCAGGACAGGGCGTCCGAAACACCGGGGAGCTGTTTTTT. This gives the protein CASSLAAGQGVRNTGELFF.

The chain recombines TRBV5-4 with TRBJ2-5, with D perhaps TRBD2 (5 bases). The CDR3 covers 15 residues. V gave up 4 bases and J gave up 2 bases, with 15 bases separating them. Per the germline V gene, CDR1 is SGHNT and CDR2 is YYREEE (reference sequence). CDR3 nucleotide sequence: TGTGCCAGCAGCCCCTTCGCGGGCCCGCAAGAGACCCAGTACTTC. Residues: CASSPFAGPQETQYF.

This chain's CDR3 is CASSQDPSGGKTPLHF. The CDR3, as DNA: TGCGCCAGCAGCCAAGATCCCTCAGGGGGAAAGACACCCCTCCACTTT. The chain couples TRBV4-3 to TRBJ1-6; 7 nucleotides match TRBD1. The CDR3 totals 16 residues. The junction had 10 bases not matched to a gene; V was cut back by 0 bases and J by 11 bases. CDR1 LGHNA and CDR2 YSLEER come from the germline V gene.

This clone was observed once. The chain is built from TRBV30 and TRBJ1-2, with 8 bases that match TRBD1. The J segment lost 3 bases and the V segment lost 0 bases, leaving 6 bases of the junction unmatched. Germline CDR1 and CDR2: GTSNPN and SVGIG (reference sequence). This CDR3 comprises 15 residues. CDR3 DNA sequence: TGTGCCTGGAGTGTCCCAGGGGGCCTTTACTATGGCTACACCTTC. As protein: CAWSVPGGLYYGYTF.

The chain couples TRBV7-9 to TRBJ2-5; no firm D call. Trimming removed 3 bases at V and 1 base at J, with 6 bases between. CDR1 and CDR2 (germline): SEHNR, FQNEAQ (reference sequence). This CDR3 has 13 residues. The CDR3 DNA is TGTGCCAGCAGCTTGAACAGCCAAGAGACCCAGTACTTC. Its protein is CASSLNSQETQYF. Full variable domain (rest looked up from reference TRBV7-9 and TRBJ2-5): DTGVSQNPRHKITKRGQNVTFRCDPISEHNRLYWYRQTLGQGPEFLTYFQNEAQLEKSRLLSDRFSAERPKGSFSTLEIQRTEQGDSAMYLCASSLNSQETQYFGPGTRLLVL.

The chain combines TRBV6-1 with TRBJ2-5; a possible D gene is TRBD1 (6 bases). Germline-derived CDR1 and CDR2 are MNHNS and SASEGT. The CDR3 consists of 14 residues. The V and J ends lost 6 bases and 4 bases respectively, with 15 bases between them. CDR3 in amino acids: CASSPTQGVETQYF. DNA of the CDR3: TGTGCCAGCAGCCCTACACAGGGAGTAGAGACCCAGTACTTC.

The chain couples TRBV21-1 to TRBJ2-7; the table's D call TRBD1 went unverified against the DNA. TRBV21-1 has pseudogene status. This CDR3 has 15 residues. CDR3 sequence: CASSKGTGSPYEQYF. The CDR3 DNA sequence: TGTGCCAGCAGCAAAGGGACAGGGAGCCCCTACGAGCAGTACTTC.

To note about this clone: This sample also contains other DNA sequences that code for the same CDR3. V gene TRBV5-5 combines with J gene TRBJ2-5; 15 bases are a match to TRBD2. Germline V lookup: CDR1 SGHKS, CDR2 YYEKEE (reference sequence). The CDR3 totals 17 residues. V lost 5 bases to trimming and J lost 5 bases; unmatched junction nucleotides: 10. The CDR3 coding sequence is TGTGCCAGCAGTTTTTCCGGGACTAGCGGGAGGAGTGAGACCCAGTACTTC. Its translation is CASSFSGTSGRSETQYF. The variable domain in full, completed from reference TRBV5-5 and TRBJ2-5, reads DAGVTQSPTHLIKTRGQQVTLRCSPISGHKSVSWYQQVLGQGPQFIFQYYEKEERGRGNFPDRFSARQFPNYSSELNVNALLLGDSALYLCASSFSGTSGRSETQYFGPGTRLLVL.

As DNA, the CDR3 is TGTGCCTGGGGAAGGGCAGGGGGGAGCACAGATACGCAGTATTTT. Its translation: CAWGRAGGSTDTQYF. The rearrangement joins TRBV30 to TRBJ2-3; a possible D gene is TRBD1 (7 bases). The CDR3 runs to 15 residues. Germline V gene sequence: CDR1 GTSNPN, CDR2 SVGIG (reference sequence). Deletions cut 5 bases from V and 0 bases from J, with 15 bases between.

The chain couples TRBV29-1 to TRBJ2-7; D is unclear. The CDR3 spans 12 residues. CDR1 is SQVTM, CDR2 ANQGSEA, per germline. The V and J ends lost 2 bases and 4 bases respectively, with 9 bases between them. The CDR3 loop reads CSVEISGYEQYF. The CDR3 nucleotides read TGCAGCGTTGAAATATCAGGTTACGAGCAGTACTTC.